The present T cell receptor beta chain was sequenced within a study of blood T cell repertoires in COVID-19. Germline values: CDR1 LNHDA, CDR2 SQIVND (reference sequence). The CDR3 length is 14 residues. The V and J ends lost 7 bases and 6 bases respectively, with 18 bases between them. TCRdb keeps only in-frame clones here, not all; method: immunoSEQ multiplex PCR. The data contain 250,000 to 350,000 clones, approximately 84% of them singletons. Sequenced input: peripheral blood. The sequence came from a person aged 70 to 79 with COVID-19, enrolled during active disease. The V and J genes are TRBV19 and TRBJ1-1; possibly TRBD1 for D (6 bases). CDR3 protein: CASKHTGTTSEAFF. The DNA of the CDR3 is TGTGCCAGTAAACACACCGGGACAACGTCTGAAGCTTTCTTT. Complete variable domain (other parts from reference TRBV19 and TRBJ1-1): DGGITQSPKYLFRKEGQNVTLSCEQNLNHDAMYWYRQDPGQGLRLIYYSQIVNDFQKGDIAEGYSVSREKKESFPLTVTSAQKNPTAFYLCASKHTGTTSEAFFGQGTRLTVV.